A selection of T cell receptor beta chains follows, all from one sample in a study of cytomegalovirus exposure and HLA in healthy donors. The data were produced by immunoSEQ multiplex PCR, yet TCRdb's version contains in-frame clones alone and is incomplete. The sample lists around 110,000 clones, about four fifths occurring once. Material for sequencing was PBMCs. The receptors originated from a woman aged 18-29 years in good health and CMV-seronegative. CDR3s include the opening cysteine and the closing phenylalanine or tryptophan. Each record gives: V gene, J gene, D gene, clone size, CDR3 protein, CDR3 DNA. D genes are given only for firm matches. Expanded clones are given a class, and other clones once, few, many or no size at all.

>TRBV6-1|TRBJ1-5|.|few
CASSEESVQPQHF
TGTGCCAGCAGTGAAGAGAGCGTGCAGCCCCAGCATTTT
>TRBV11-1|TRBJ2-5|.|.
CASSFGDMETQYF
TGTGCCAGCAGCTTTGGGGACATGGAGACCCAGTACTTC
>TRBV2|TRBJ1-1|.|.
CASMRNTEAFF
TGTGCCAGCATGCGGAACACTGAAGCTTTCTTT
>TRBV27|TRBJ2-5|TRBD1|.
CASSSWTGGQETQYF
TGTGCCAGCAGTTCCTGGACAGGGGGCCAAGAGACCCAGTACTTC
>TRBV9|TRBJ2-1|.|.
CASSVERGKSSYNEQFF
TGTGCCAGCAGCGTAGAAAGGGGAAAGAGCTCCTACAATGAGCAGTTCTTC
>TRBV28|TRBJ1-5|.|.
CASSLENQPQHF
TGTGCCAGCAGTTTAGAGAATCAGCCCCAGCATTTT
>TRBV5-1|TRBJ1-3|TRBD1|.
CASSLEGTGVGNTIYF
TGCGCCAGCAGCCTAGAGGGGACAGGGGTTGGAAACACCATATATTTT
>TRBV28|TRBJ2-7|TRBD1|.
CASSSPGQGGYEQYF
TGTGCCAGCAGTTCACCGGGACAGGGTGGGTACGAGCAGTACTTC
>TRBV28|TRBJ2-2|.|few
CASSSVISNTGELFF
TGTGCCAGCAGCTCAGTAATTTCGAACACCGGGGAGCTGTTTTTT
>TRBV28|TRBJ2-6|.|few
CASSLPRAGANVLTF
TGTGCCAGCAGTTTACCCAGGGCTGGGGCCAACGTCCTGACTTTC
>TRBV13|TRBJ2-7|TRBD1|.
CASSLWGQSSYEQYF
TGTGCCAGCAGCCTGTGGGGACAGAGCTCCTACGAGCAGTACTTC
>TRBV14|TRBJ2-1|.|.
CASSQAGTTINEQFF
TGTGCCAGCAGCCAAGCAGGGACAACGATCAATGAGCAGTTCTTC
>TRBV5-1|TRBJ1-4|.|medium-sized
CASSQDSYSEKLFF
TGCGCCAGCAGCCAAGACTCGTATAGTGAAAAACTGTTTTTT
>TRBV6-6|TRBJ1-5|.|once
CASRFNSESQPQHF
TGTGCCAGCAGGTTCAACAGTGAGAGTCAGCCCCAGCATTTT
>TRBV7-9|TRBJ2-5|.|few
CASSPTSRSETQYF
TGTGCCAGCAGCCCAACCAGTCGTTCGGAGACCCAGTACTTC
>TRBV5-1|TRBJ2-7|TRBD1|.
CASSPGQGGFYEQYF
TGCGCCAGCAGCCCGGGACAGGGGGGTTTCTACGAGCAGTACTTC
>TRBV30|TRBJ2-3|.|.
CAWSLSGSSTDTQYF
TGTGCCTGGAGTCTGAGCGGCTCTAGCACAGATACGCAGTATTTT
>TRBV28|TRBJ2-3|TRBD2|.
CASTARGASGRTDTQYF
TGTGCCAGCACGGCCAGAGGGGCTAGCGGTCGCACAGATACGCAGTATTTT
>TRBV5-8|TRBJ1-1|TRBD1|.
CASSFPTGVNTEAFF
TGTGCCAGCAGCTTTCCAACAGGGGTGAACACTGAAGCTTTCTTT
>TRBV9|TRBJ1-2|TRBD1|.
CASSADTGGWGYTF
TGTGCCAGCAGCGCAGATACAGGGGGCTGGGGCTACACCTTC
>TRBV5-1|TRBJ2-7|TRBD2|.
CASSLSGGSYEQYF
TGCGCCAGCAGCTTAAGCGGGGGATCCTACGAGCAGTACTTC
>TRBV5-4|TRBJ2-5|TRBD1|.
CASSTRDSEETQYF
TGTGCCAGCAGCACCCGGGACAGCGAAGAGACCCAGTACTTC
>TRBV19|TRBJ1-5|.|once
CASSMRAFDSGGGNQPQHF
TGTGCCAGTAGTATGAGGGCCTTTGATTCGGGAGGTGGCAATCAGCCCCAGCATTTT
>TRBV6-5|TRBJ2-3|.|.
CASSYSRAASTDTQYF
TGTGCCAGCAGTTACTCGAGAGCGGCTAGCACAGATACGCAGTATTTT
>TRBV30|TRBJ2-3|TRBD2|.
CAWSLADSTDTQYF
TGTGCCTGGAGCCTAGCGGATAGCACAGATACGCAGTATTTT
>TRBV6-5|TRBJ2-2|TRBD1|.
CASSYPGTDNTGELFF
TGTGCCAGCAGTTACCCCGGGACAGACAACACCGGGGAGCTGTTTTTT
>TRBV5-1|TRBJ2-2|.|.
CASSWGGQSGELFF
TGCGCCAGCAGCTGGGGTGGACAGTCCGGGGAGCTGTTTTTT
>TRBV5-1|TRBJ2-1|.|few
CASSLSDLVLPEQFF
TGCGCCAGCAGCTTGTCCGACTTAGTGCTCCCCGAGCAGTTCTTC
>TRBV19|TRBJ2-6|.|.
CASSTGTGLDVLTF
TGTGCCAGTAGTACTGGGACGGGACTTGACGTCCTGACTTTC
>TRBV25-1|TRBJ1-1|.|.
CASSEPSGDYSEAFF
TGTGCCAGCAGTGAACCATCGGGGGATTACTCTGAAGCTTTCTTT
>TRBV7-9|TRBJ1-2|TRBD1|.
CASSLGLIDRGDGYTF
TGTGCCAGCAGCTTAGGATTGATCGACAGGGGGGACGGCTACACCTTC
>TRBV5-6|TRBJ1-2|TRBD1|.
CASSLLRTGEGYTF
TGTGCCAGCAGCTTGCTCCGGACAGGGGAGGGCTACACCTTC
>TRBV28|TRBJ1-1|TRBD1|.
CASSGWDRGYMNTEAFF
TGTGCCAGCAGTGGTTGGGACAGGGGATACATGAACACTGAAGCTTTCTTT
>TRBV9|TRBJ2-1|TRBD1|.
CASSVALQGAYNEQFF
TGTGCCAGCAGCGTAGCACTACAGGGGGCTTACAATGAGCAGTTCTTC
>TRBV5-1|TRBJ1-1|.|.
CASSPHPQGNTEAFF
TGCGCCAGCAGCCCTCATCCACAGGGGAACACTGAAGCTTTCTTT
>TRBV4-1|TRBJ1-2|TRBD1|.
CASSPDRGTYGYTF
TGCGCCAGCAGCCCGGACAGGGGAACCTATGGCTACACCTTC
>TRBV10-2|TRBJ1-6|.|.
CASSEVGGSLFSPLHF
TGCGCCAGCAGTGAGGTTGGGGGGTCCCTTTTCTCACCCCTCCACTTT
>TRBV6-1|TRBJ1-5|TRBD1|.
CASSETTGGGNQPQHF
TGTGCCAGCAGTGAGACTACAGGGGGAGGCAATCAGCCCCAGCATTTT
>TRBV5-4|TRBJ1-2|.|.
CASSHEGDRPYGYTF
TGTGCCAGCAGCCACGAGGGAGACAGGCCATATGGCTACACCTTC
>TRBV11-3|TRBJ2-5|TRBD2|.
CASSLRAGGQETQYF
TGTGCCAGCAGCTTAAGAGCGGGGGGTCAAGAGACCCAGTACTTC
>TRBV29-1|TRBJ1-5|TRBD1|.
CSVGLGQGGNQPQHF
TGCAGCGTTGGCCTAGGACAGGGGGGCAATCAGCCCCAGCATTTT
>TRBV6-5|TRBJ1-1|.|once
CASSRGQQNTEAFF
TGTGCCAGCAGTCGGGGACAACAGAACACTGAAGCTTTCTTT